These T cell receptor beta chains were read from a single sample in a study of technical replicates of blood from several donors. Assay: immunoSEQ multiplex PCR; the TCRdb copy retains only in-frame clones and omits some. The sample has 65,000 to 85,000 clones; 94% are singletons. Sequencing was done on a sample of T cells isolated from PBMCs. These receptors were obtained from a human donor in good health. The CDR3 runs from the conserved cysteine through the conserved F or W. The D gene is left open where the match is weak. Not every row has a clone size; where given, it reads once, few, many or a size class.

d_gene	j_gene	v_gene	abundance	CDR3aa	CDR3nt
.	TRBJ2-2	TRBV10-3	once	CAISESSGRQGGELFF	TGTGCCATCAGTGAGTCGAGCGGGAGACAGGGCGGGGAGCTGTTTTTT
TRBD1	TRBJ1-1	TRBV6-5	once	CASSYGTVNTEAFF	TGTGCCAGCAGTTACGGGACAGTCAACACTGAAGCTTTCTTT
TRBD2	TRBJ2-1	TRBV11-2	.	CASSFELAGGIEQFF	TGTGCCAGCAGCTTCGAACTAGCGGGAGGAATCGAGCAGTTCTTC
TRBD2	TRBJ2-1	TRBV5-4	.	CASSSLAAVNEQFF	TGTGCCAGCAGTTCACTAGCGGCTGTAAATGAGCAGTTCTTC
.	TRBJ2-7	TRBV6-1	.	CASSDTRAYEQYF	TGTGCCAGCAGTGATACTAGAGCCTACGAGCAGTACTTC
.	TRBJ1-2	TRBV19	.	CASSITVHGYTF	TGTGCCAGTAGTATAACAGTTCATGGCTACACCTTC
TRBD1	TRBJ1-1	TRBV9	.	CASSFGQGSAEAFF	TGTGCCAGCAGCTTTGGACAGGGGTCCGCTGAAGCTTTCTTT
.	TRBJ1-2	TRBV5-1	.	CASSLDETQSYGYTF	TGCGCCAGCAGCCTAGACGAGACGCAATCCTATGGCTACACCTTC
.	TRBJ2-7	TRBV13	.	CASSSRDPPGDEQYF	TGTGCCAGCAGCTCTAGGGACCCGCCAGGGGACGAGCAGTACTTC
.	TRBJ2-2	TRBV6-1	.	CASSEPTRPGELFF	TGTGCCAGCAGTGAACCAACTAGGCCCGGGGAGCTGTTTTTT
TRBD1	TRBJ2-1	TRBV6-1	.	CASSLTGAEQFF	TGTGCCAGCAGTCTGACAGGGGCTGAGCAGTTCTTC
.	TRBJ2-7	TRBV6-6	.	CASSYQQGPYEQYF	TGTGCCAGCAGTTACCAACAGGGCCCCTACGAGCAGTACTTC
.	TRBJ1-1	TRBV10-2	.	CASSETRSLEAFF	TGCGCCAGCAGTGAGACCAGGTCACTTGAAGCTTTCTTT
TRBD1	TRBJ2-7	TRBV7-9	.	CASSLGQDSYEQYF	TGTGCCAGCAGCCTCGGACAGGATTCCTACGAGCAGTACTTC
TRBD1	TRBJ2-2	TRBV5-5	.	CASSLRTGNTGELFF	TGTGCCAGCAGCCTACGGACAGGGAACACCGGGGAGCTGTTTTTT
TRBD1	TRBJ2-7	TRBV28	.	CASSRDRGDEQYF	TGTGCCAGCAGCCGGGACAGGGGCGACGAGCAGTACTTC
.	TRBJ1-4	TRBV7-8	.	CASSLDRVNEKLFF	TGTGCCAGCAGCTTAGACAGGGTGAATGAAAAACTGTTTTTT
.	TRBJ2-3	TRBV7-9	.	CASALGTDIDTQYF	TGTGCCAGCGCTTTGGGGACTGACATAGATACGCAGTATTTT
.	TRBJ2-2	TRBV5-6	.	CASSLELETGELFF	TGTGCCAGCAGCTTGGAACTAGAAACCGGGGAGCTGTTTTTT
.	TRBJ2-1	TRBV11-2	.	CASSLELAEQFF	TGTGCCAGCAGCTTAGAGTTAGCTGAGCAGTTCTTC
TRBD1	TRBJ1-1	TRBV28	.	CASSSPDRGCFF	TGTGCCAGCAGTTCACCGGACAGGGGGTGCTTCTTT
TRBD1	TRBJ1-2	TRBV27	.	CASSFPGGYGYTF	TGTGCCAGCAGTTTCCCAGGGGGCTATGGCTACACCTTC
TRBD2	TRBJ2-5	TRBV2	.	CASSDWGLGYQETQYF	TGTGCCAGCAGTGATTGGGGACTAGGGTACCAAGAGACCCAGTACTTC
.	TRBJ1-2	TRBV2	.	CASSEDSYGYTF	TGTGCCAGCAGTGAAGACAGCTATGGCTACACCTTC
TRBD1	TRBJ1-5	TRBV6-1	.	CASSEATGGKPQHF	TGTGCCAGCAGTGAAGCAACAGGGGGCAAGCCCCAGCATTTT
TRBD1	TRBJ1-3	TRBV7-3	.	CASSLVTGGAGNTIYF	TGTGCCAGCAGCTTAGTTACAGGGGGCGCGGGAAACACCATATATTTT
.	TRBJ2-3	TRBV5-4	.	CASSLLSGLGQYF	TGTGCCAGCAGCTTGCTCAGTGGACTGGGGCAGTATTTT
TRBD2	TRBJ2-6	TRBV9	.	CASSSLAGYSGANVLTF	TGTGCCAGCAGCTCCTTAGCGGGGTACTCTGGGGCCAACGTCCTGACTTTC
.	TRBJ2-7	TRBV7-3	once	CASSLIGGHEQYF	TGTGCCAGCAGCTTAATCGGGGGGCACGAGCAGTACTTC
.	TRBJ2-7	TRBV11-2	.	CASSFGGSAYEQYF	TGTGCCAGCAGCTTTGGGGGGTCTGCCTACGAGCAGTACTTC
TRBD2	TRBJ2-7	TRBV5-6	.	CASSPAGDSYEQYF	TGTGCCAGCAGCCCAGCGGGAGATTCCTACGAGCAGTACTTC
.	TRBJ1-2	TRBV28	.	CASTSGGSGYTF	TGTGCCAGCACCTCTGGGGGGAGTGGCTACACCTTC
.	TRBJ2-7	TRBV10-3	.	CAIGAAQGSYEQYF	TGTGCCATCGGCGCCGCACAGGGCTCCTACGAGCAGTACTTC
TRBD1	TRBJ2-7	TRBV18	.	CASSWVTGWSYEQYF	TGTGCCAGCTCATGGGTGACAGGGTGGTCCTACGAGCAGTACTTC
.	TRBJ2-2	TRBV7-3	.	CASSLSEAPTGELFF	TGTGCCAGCAGCCTCTCGGAGGCCCCAACCGGGGAGCTGTTTTTT
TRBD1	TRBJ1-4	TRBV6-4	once	CASSDPGQGDEKLFF	TGTGCCAGCAGTGACCCCGGACAGGGGGATGAAAAACTGTTTTTT
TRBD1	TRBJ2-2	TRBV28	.	CASSHGDRVTGELFF	TGTGCCAGCAGTCACGGGGACAGGGTCACCGGGGAGCTGTTTTTT
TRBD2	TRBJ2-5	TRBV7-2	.	CASSEGLAGGTETQYF	TGTGCCAGCAGCGAGGGACTAGCGGGAGGGACAGAGACCCAGTACTTC
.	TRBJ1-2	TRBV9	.	CASSVDGGNALSGYTF	TGTGCCAGCAGCGTAGATGGGGGGAATGCTCTTTCGGGCTACACCTTC
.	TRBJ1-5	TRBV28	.	CASSRTGLFQPQHF	TGTGCCAGCAGTCGGACCGGACTTTTTCAGCCCCAGCATTTT
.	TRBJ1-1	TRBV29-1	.	CSVGGIQNTEAFF	TGCAGCGTGGGGGGAATTCAGAACACTGAAGCTTTCTTT
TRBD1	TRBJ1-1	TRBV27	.	CASPKCNKGPDRDTEAFF	TGTGCCAGCCCTAAATGTAATAAGGGACCTGACAGGGACACTGAAGCTTTCTTT